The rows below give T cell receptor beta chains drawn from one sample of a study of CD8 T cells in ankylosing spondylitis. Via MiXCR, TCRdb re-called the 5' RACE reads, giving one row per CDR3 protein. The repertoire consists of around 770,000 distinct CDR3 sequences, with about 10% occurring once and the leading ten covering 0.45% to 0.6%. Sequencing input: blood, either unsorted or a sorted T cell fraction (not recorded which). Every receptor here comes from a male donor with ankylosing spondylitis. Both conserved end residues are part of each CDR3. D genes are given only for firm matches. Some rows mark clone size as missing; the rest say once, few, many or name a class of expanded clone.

cdr3_nt: TGTGCCAGCAGTTACCTTGGCGCTACCGGTCAAGCTTTCTTT; cdr3_aa: CASSYLGATGQAFF; v_call: TRBV6-5; cdr3_length: 14; j_call: TRBJ1-1; clone_size: .; d_call: .
cdr3_nt: TGCGCCAGCAGCTTGGCACAGGGAGGGGACTATGGCTACACCTTC; cdr3_aa: CASSLAQGGDYGYTF; v_call: TRBV5-1; cdr3_length: 15; j_call: TRBJ1-2; clone_size: .; d_call: .
cdr3_nt: TGTGCCAGCAGGGAGCCGGGACGTTCCATTTTCGGGGAGCTGTTTTTT; cdr3_aa: CASREPGRSIFGELFF; v_call: TRBV6-1; cdr3_length: 16; j_call: TRBJ2-2; clone_size: .; d_call: .
cdr3_nt: TGCGCCAGCGGGGGACATTGGAACACCGGGGAGCTGTTTTTT; cdr3_aa: CASGGHWNTGELFF; v_call: TRBV4-1; cdr3_length: 14; j_call: TRBJ2-2; clone_size: many; d_call: .
cdr3_nt: TGTGCCAGCAGTTGGAGTCAGGGGGTCACTGAAGCTTTCTTT; cdr3_aa: CASSWSQGVTEAFF; v_call: TRBV6-5; cdr3_length: 14; j_call: TRBJ1-1; clone_size: .; d_call: TRBD1
cdr3_nt: TGCAGCGCGGCCGGACAGGGGTTCTCGTCCCGCTACGAGCAGTACTTC; cdr3_aa: CSAAGQGFSSRYEQYF; v_call: TRBV29-1; cdr3_length: 16; j_call: TRBJ2-7; clone_size: few; d_call: TRBD1
cdr3_nt: TGTGCTAGCAGAGGGGAGGGGGATGAGCAGTTCTTC; cdr3_aa: CASRGEGDEQFF; v_call: TRBV7-7; cdr3_length: 12; j_call: TRBJ2-1; clone_size: .; d_call: .
cdr3_nt: TGCGCCAGCAGCCAGATAGGAGGGAAGGAATCACCCCTCCACTTT; cdr3_aa: CASSQIGGKESPLHF; v_call: TRBV4-3; cdr3_length: 15; j_call: TRBJ1-6; clone_size: few; d_call: .
cdr3_nt: TGCGCCAGCAGCTTGGTTCGGCAGGGCACAGATACGCAGTATTTT; cdr3_aa: CASSLVRQGTDTQYF; v_call: TRBV5-1; cdr3_length: 15; j_call: TRBJ2-3; clone_size: few; d_call: .
cdr3_nt: TGCAGTGCTAGGACAGGGTTCGGCTATGGCTACACCTTC; cdr3_aa: CSARTGFGYGYTF; v_call: TRBV20-1; cdr3_length: 13; j_call: TRBJ1-2; clone_size: .; d_call: TRBD1
cdr3_nt: TGTGCCAGCAGCTTAGACCGGGGGAATGGAAACACCATATATTTT; cdr3_aa: CASSLDRGNGNTIYF; v_call: TRBV7-8; cdr3_length: 15; j_call: TRBJ1-3; clone_size: many; d_call: .
cdr3_nt: TGCAGTGCTAGAGATCCCAGGGCAGAGACCCAGTACTTC; cdr3_aa: CSARDPRAETQYF; v_call: TRBV20-1; cdr3_length: 13; j_call: TRBJ2-5; clone_size: few; d_call: .
cdr3_nt: TGTGCCAGCTCACCACCATCCAAAAACATTCAGTACTTC; cdr3_aa: CASSPPSKNIQYF; v_call: TRBV18; cdr3_length: 13; j_call: TRBJ2-4; clone_size: many; d_call: .
cdr3_nt: TGTGCCAGCAGCCACCCGGGACAGGGGAATGAAAAACTGTTTTTT; cdr3_aa: CASSHPGQGNEKLFF; v_call: TRBV11-2; cdr3_length: 15; j_call: TRBJ1-4; clone_size: few; d_call: TRBD1
cdr3_nt: TGTGCCGCCAGGGGGAACACCGGGGAGCTGTTTTTT; cdr3_aa: CAARGNTGELFF; v_call: TRBV6-5; cdr3_length: 12; j_call: TRBJ2-2; clone_size: few; d_call: .
cdr3_nt: TGCGCCAGCAGCTTGGCGACCGACAGTCTAGGGAAAGAGACCCAGTACTTC; cdr3_aa: CASSLATDSLGKETQYF; v_call: TRBV5-1; cdr3_length: 17; j_call: TRBJ2-5; clone_size: few; d_call: .
cdr3_nt: TGCAGTGCTAGAGACTGGACAGGGGTTGGGACTGAAGCTTTCTTT; cdr3_aa: CSARDWTGVGTEAFF; v_call: TRBV20-1; cdr3_length: 15; j_call: TRBJ1-1; clone_size: .; d_call: TRBD1
cdr3_nt: TGTGCCAGCAGCAAATGGACAGGGTTTCCCACTGAAGCTTTCTTT; cdr3_aa: CASSKWTGFPTEAFF; v_call: TRBV5-8; cdr3_length: 15; j_call: TRBJ1-1; clone_size: few; d_call: TRBD1
cdr3_nt: TGCGCCAGCAGCCCGAATTCGAGGACAGGAGGGGACTATGGCTACACCTTC; cdr3_aa: CASSPNSRTGGDYGYTF; v_call: TRBV5-1; cdr3_length: 17; j_call: TRBJ1-2; clone_size: few; d_call: TRBD1